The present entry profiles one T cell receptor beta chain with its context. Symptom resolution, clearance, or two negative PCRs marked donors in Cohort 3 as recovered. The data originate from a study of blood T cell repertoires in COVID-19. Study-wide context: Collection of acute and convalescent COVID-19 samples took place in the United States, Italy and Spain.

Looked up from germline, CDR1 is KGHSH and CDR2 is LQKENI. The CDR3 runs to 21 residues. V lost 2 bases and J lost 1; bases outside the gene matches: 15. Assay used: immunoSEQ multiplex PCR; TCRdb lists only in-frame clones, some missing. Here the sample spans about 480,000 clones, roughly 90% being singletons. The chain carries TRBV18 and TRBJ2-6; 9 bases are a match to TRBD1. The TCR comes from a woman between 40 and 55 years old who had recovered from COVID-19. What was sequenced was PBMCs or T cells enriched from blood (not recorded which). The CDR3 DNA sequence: TGTGCCAGCTCACCAGCATCCCCGGGGGGACAGGGATTTTCTGGGGCCAACGTCCTGACTTTC. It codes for CASSPASPGGQGFSGANVLTF.